The 19 T cell receptor beta chains below come from one sample, sequenced in a study of T cell responses to AZD1222 COVID-19 vaccine. Only in-frame clones appear in the TCRdb table, and some are missing; sequencing was by immunoSEQ multiplex PCR. The table shows some 150,000 clones, with about 87% occurring only once. This material consisted of peripheral blood, taken on day 0 of MenACWY control vaccination. All receptors come from an adult in good health.

This clone has a handful of counts. This sequence joins TRBV6-5 and TRBJ1-5, with D tentatively TRBD1 (5 bases). The ends were cut back, 8 bases at V and 5 bases at J, with 13 bases in the middle. This CDR3 is built from 13 residues. The V gene's germline CDR1 is MNHEY and CDR2 SVGAGI. The chain's CDR3 is CASRGGEHQPQHF. The DNA of the CDR3 is TGTGCCAGCCGGGGGGGTGAGCATCAGCCCCAGCATTTT.

This clone was counted a few times. The chain has TRBV7-2 and TRBJ1-1; unclear D gene. The CDR3 length is 14 residues. The germline V and J ends were trimmed by 7 bases and 1 base, with 13 bases remaining between them. CDR1 is SGHTA, CDR2 FQGNSA, per germline. The CDR3 DNA follows: TGTGCCAGCACCCCAAGGAGATCGAACACTGAAGCTTTCTTT. This translates into CASTPRRSNTEAFF. Complete variable domain (other parts from reference TRBV7-2 and TRBJ1-1): GAGVSQSPSNKVTEKGKDVELRCDPISGHTALYWYRQSLGQGLEFLIYFQGNSAPDKSGLPSDRFSAERTGGSVSTLTIQRTQQEDSAVYLCASTPRRSNTEAFFGQGTRLTVV.

This clone was detected only once. J is TRBJ2-1 and V is TRBV4-2; D possibly corresponds to TRBD2 (6 bases). This CDR3 is built from 16 residues. Germline assignment: CDR1 LGHNA and CDR2 YNFKEQ. V gave up 4 bases and J gave up 1 base, with 14 bases separating them. The chain's CDR3 is CASSLSGLSSYNEQFF. CDR3 coding DNA: TGTGCCAGCAGCCTTAGCGGCCTCTCTTCCTACAATGAGCAGTTCTTC.

The chain is built from TRBV2 and TRBJ1-5, with D perhaps TRBD1 (5 bases). The ends were cut back, 3 bases at V and 7 bases at J, with 16 bases in the middle. Germline V gene lookup returns CDR1 SNHLY and CDR2 FYNNEI. The CDR3 is made up of 15 amino acids. The CDR3 is CASSERGQGGQPQHF. DNA of the CDR3: TGTGCCAGCAGTGAGCGAGGGCAGGGCGGACAGCCCCAGCATTTT.

The rearrangement links TRBV5-4 to TRBJ2-2; 13 bases fit TRBD2. Trimming removed 1 base from V and 5 bases from J; junction bases left unmatched: 2. The CDR3 extends over 16 amino acids. CDR1 is SGHNT and CDR2 is YYREEE in the germline V gene (reference sequence). The CDR3 bases are TGTGCCAGCAGCTTGTCGGGACTAGCGGGAACCGGGGAGCTGTTTTTT. Its translation is CASSLSGLAGTGELFF. Full variable domain (rest looked up from reference TRBV5-4 and TRBJ2-2): ETGVTQSPTHLIKTRGQQVTLRCSSQSGHNTVSWYQQALGQGPQFIFQYYREEENGRGNFPPRFSGLQFPNYSSELNVNALELDDSALYLCASSLSGLAGTGELFFGEGSRLTVL.

The V gene is TRBV6-2 or TRBV6-3, the J gene TRBJ1-2; possible D gene TRBD1, 6 bases. Trimming took off 0 bases at V and 4 bases at J, with 12 bases between the two ends. Germline V lookup: CDR1 MNHEY, CDR2 SVGEGT. The CDR3 runs 15 residues. CDR3 loop: CASSYSWGQPYGYTF. CDR3 DNA: TGTGCCAGCAGTTACTCTTGGGGACAACCCTATGGCTACACCTTC.

The genes are TRBV11-3 and TRBJ2-7; TRBD1 aligns across 9 bases. V shed 5 bases, J shed 3 bases, and the junction held 14 bases outside the gene matches. Germline lookup yields CDR1 SGHNT and CDR2 YENEEA. The CDR3 length is 17 residues. CDR3 protein: CASSPRVGDREFYEQYF. CDR3 sequence (DNA): TGTGCCAGCAGCCCCCGGGTCGGGGACAGGGAATTCTACGAGCAGTACTTC.

J is TRBJ2-2 and V is TRBV9, with 7 bases identical to TRBD1. V gave up 0 bases and J gave up 1 base; unmatched junction bases: 6. The CDR3 extends over 17 amino acids. The germline gives CDR1 SGDLS, CDR2 YYNGEE. This CDR3 is CASSVALTGVNTGELFF. CDR3 in DNA: TGTGCCAGCAGCGTAGCCCTCACAGGGGTGAACACCGGGGAGCTGTTTTTT.

The chain has TRBV27 and TRBJ2-2; D ambiguous. The V and J ends lost 6 bases and 4 bases respectively, with 15 bases between them. Germline lookup yields CDR1 MNHEY and CDR2 SMNVEV (reference sequence). This CDR3 spans 15 amino acids. The CDR3 DNA reads as TGTGCCAGCAGACCCGCGTCGTACTCCACCGGGGAGCTGTTTTTT. It codes for CASRPASYSTGELFF.

V and J are TRBV18 and TRBJ2-1; D remains unclear. The CDR3 length is 15 residues. Germline CDR1 KGHSH, CDR2 LQKENI. Trimming pared 0 bases from V and 7 bases from J, leaving 13 bases between. In DNA form, the CDR3 reads TGTGCCAGCTCACCACCAAGCGTCCAGGATAATGAGCAGTTCTTC. Its protein is CASSPPSVQDNEQFF.

The V gene is TRBV5-1, the J gene TRBJ1-3, with D perhaps TRBD1 (5 bases). Per the germline V gene, CDR1 is SGHRS and CDR2 is YFSETQ. The CDR3 length is 14 residues. V lost 0 bases and J 4 bases, leaving 8 bases between the germline ends. The CDR3 reads CASSLGGYGNTIYF. The CDR3 DNA follows: TGCGCCAGCAGCTTGGGGGGCTACGGAAACACCATATATTTT.

This sequence joins TRBV11-3 and TRBJ2-7, with TRBD1 identical over 8 bases. The germline gives CDR1 SGHNT, CDR2 YENEEA. This CDR3 has 17 amino acids. The trim removed 0 bases at V and 3 bases at J, leaving 10 bases unmatched. The DNA of the CDR3 is TGTGCCAGCAGCTTAGATCGATGGACAGGGCAGAGCTACGAGCAGTACTTC. Its translation is CASSLDRWTGQSYEQYF.

CDR3 nucleotides: TGTGCCATCAGTGAGTCGCGACTGAGCTCCTACGAGCAGTACTTC. Translation: CAISESRLSSYEQYF. This chain uses TRBV10-3 with TRBJ2-7; D is ambiguous. Trimming cost V 0 bases and J 0 bases, with 9 bases left between them. Germline-derived CDR1 and CDR2 are ENHRY and SYGVKD. The CDR3 has 15 residues.

The gene calls are TRBV6-1 and TRBJ2-1, with D perhaps assigned TRBD1 or TRBD2 (6 bases each). V was clipped by 4 bases and J by 6 bases, with 19 bases between them. The germline gives CDR1 MNHNS, CDR2 SASEGT. This CDR3 region has 16 residues. The CDR3 DNA sequence: TGTGCCAGCAGTGGGGGGGCGAGAACGACTTTCAATGAGCAGTTCTTC. Residues: CASSGGARTTFNEQFF.

The chain employs TRBV5-5 and TRBJ2-5; D may be TRBD2 (5 bases). This CDR3 spans 18 amino acids. V lost 2 bases, J lost 5 bases, and 25 bases lay in between. Germline assignment: CDR1 SGHKS and CDR2 YYEKEE (reference sequence). CDR3 sequence: CASSFFDGTLARSETQYF. The CDR3 nucleotides read TGTGCCAGCAGCTTCTTTGATGGAACGCTAGCCCGTTCGGAGACCCAGTACTTC.

This chain links TRBV4-3 with TRBJ1-2, with TRBD1 matching 7 bases. V shed 0 bases and J 7 bases; nucleotides not matched to a gene: 8. This CDR3 is built from 15 residues. Germline V lookup: CDR1 LGHNA, CDR2 YSLEER. CDR3 sequence: CASSQEIRQGLGYTF. In nucleotides, the CDR3 is TGCGCCAGCAGCCAAGAGATAAGACAGGGCCTTGGCTACACCTTC.

The chain uses TRBV5-8 and TRBJ2-3, with D perhaps matching TRBD2 (5 bases). Germline V gene sequence: CDR1 SGHTS, CDR2 YDEGEE. V was cut by 0 bases and J by 4 bases, with 15 bases left in between. The CDR3 runs to 16 residues. The CDR3 nucleotides are TGTGCCAGCAGCTTGGTTTGGGGAAGGAGGTCAGATACGCAGTATTTT. Residues: CASSLVWGRRSDTQYF.

The chain combines TRBV4-2 with TRBJ2-7; TRBD1 matches at 11 bases. Germline V gives CDR1 LGHNA, CDR2 YNFKEQ. The CDR3 has 13 residues. V lost 5 bases, J lost 5 bases, and 2 bases stayed unmatched. The CDR3 DNA reads TGTGCCAGCAGCTTGGGACAGGGGGACGAGCAGTACTTC. It is translated as CASSLGQGDEQYF.

The chain has TRBV5-1 and TRBJ2-5, with D possibly being TRBD1 (6 bases). CDR3 size: 15 residues. Germline V CDR1 and CDR2: SGHRS, YFSETQ. V was pared by 0 bases and J by 4 bases, with 13 bases between. The CDR3 DNA sequence: TGCGCCAGCAGCTTGGGCCACAGGGAGCGAGAGACCCAGTACTTC. It yields the protein CASSLGHRERETQYF.